This T cell receptor (beta chain) emerged from a study of T cells in Graves' hyperthyroidism and ophthalmopathy. Study as a whole: Peripheral blood was acquired at first diagnosis, ahead of any therapy whatsoever. Study findings and constraints: A 13 V-J signature model discriminated ophthalmopathy versus stable hyperthyroidism. Most expanded thyroid clonotypes above 0.001 also appeared in blood.

Cells are PBMCs isolated from around 9.4 ml of fresh blood. The CDR3 covers 15 residues. CDR1 and CDR2 from the germline V gene are SEHNR and FQNEAQ (reference sequence). The trim removed 5 bases at V and 6 bases at J, leaving 6 bases unmatched. The investigators amplified TCR beta CDR3 regions from RNA transcripts. HTBI primers were used for first-round RT-PCR of the TCR CDR3. One entry per CDR3 protein, called by TCRdb with MiXCR from the multiplex PCR reads. The table shows some 440,000 distinct CDR3 sequences, with 15% to 18% occurring only once. As concerns this clonotype: The antigen is undetermined.

This sequence joins TRBV7-9 and TRBJ2-3; 12 nucleotides align to TRBD2. The sample taken for sequencing was blood. This TCR derives from a woman aged 18-30 years with Graves' hyperthyroidism. CDR3 bases: TGTGCCAGCAGCCTCGGGACTAGCGGGCCCGATACGCAGTATTTT. Its protein is CASSLGTSGPDTQYF.